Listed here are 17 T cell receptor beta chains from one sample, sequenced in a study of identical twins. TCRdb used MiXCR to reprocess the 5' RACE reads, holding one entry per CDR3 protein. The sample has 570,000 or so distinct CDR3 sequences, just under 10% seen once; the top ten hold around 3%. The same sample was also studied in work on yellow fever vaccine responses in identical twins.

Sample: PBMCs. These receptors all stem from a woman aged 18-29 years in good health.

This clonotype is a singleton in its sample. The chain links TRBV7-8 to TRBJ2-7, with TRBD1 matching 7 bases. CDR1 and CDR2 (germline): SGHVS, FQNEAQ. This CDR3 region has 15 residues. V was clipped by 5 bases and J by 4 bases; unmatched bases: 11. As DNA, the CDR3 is TGTGCCAGCAGCAAACAGGGGAAAGAGGGATACGAGCAGTACTTC. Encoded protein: CASSKQGKEGYEQYF.

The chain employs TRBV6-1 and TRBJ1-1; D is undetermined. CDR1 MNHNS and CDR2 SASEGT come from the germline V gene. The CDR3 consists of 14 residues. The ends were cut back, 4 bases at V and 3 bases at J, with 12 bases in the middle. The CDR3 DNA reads TGTGCCAGCAGTGTCGGTGACGGGGACACTGAAGCTTTCTTT. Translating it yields CASSVGDGDTEAFF.

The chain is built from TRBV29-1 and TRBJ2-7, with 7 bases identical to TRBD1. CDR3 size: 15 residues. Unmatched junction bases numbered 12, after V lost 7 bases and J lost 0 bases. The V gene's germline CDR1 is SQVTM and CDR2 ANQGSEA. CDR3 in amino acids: CSAKSDRFYSYEQYF. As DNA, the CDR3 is TGCAGCGCCAAATCGGACAGGTTTTACTCCTACGAGCAGTACTTC.

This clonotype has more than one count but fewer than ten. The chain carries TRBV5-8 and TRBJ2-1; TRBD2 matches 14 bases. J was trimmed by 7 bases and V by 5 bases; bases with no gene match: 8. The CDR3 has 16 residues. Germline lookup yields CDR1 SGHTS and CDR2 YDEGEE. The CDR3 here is CASRGLAGVKRNEQFF. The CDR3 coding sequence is TGTGCCAGCAGGGGACTAGCGGGGGTGAAGAGGAATGAGCAGTTCTTC.

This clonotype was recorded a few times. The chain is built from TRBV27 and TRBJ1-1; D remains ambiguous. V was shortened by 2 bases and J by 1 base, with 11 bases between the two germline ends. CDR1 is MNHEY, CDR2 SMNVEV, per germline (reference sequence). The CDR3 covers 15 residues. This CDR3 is CASSLEAIKNTEAFF. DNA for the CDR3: TGTGCCAGCAGTTTAGAGGCGATAAAGAACACTGAAGCTTTCTTT.

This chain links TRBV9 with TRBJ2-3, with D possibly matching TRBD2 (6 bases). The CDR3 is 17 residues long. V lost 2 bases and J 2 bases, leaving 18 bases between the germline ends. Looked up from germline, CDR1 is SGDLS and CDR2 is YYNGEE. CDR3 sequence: CASSVLGLPGSTDTQYF. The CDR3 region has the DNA TGTGCCAGCAGCGTCTTGGGACTCCCTGGGTCCACAGATACGCAGTATTTT.

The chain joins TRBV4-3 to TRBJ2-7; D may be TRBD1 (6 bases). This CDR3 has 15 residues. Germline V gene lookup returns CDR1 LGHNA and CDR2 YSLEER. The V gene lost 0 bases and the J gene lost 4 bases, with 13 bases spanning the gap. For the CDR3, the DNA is TGCGCCAGCAGCCAAGAGTGGACAGCAGCTTACGAGCAGTACTTC. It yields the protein CASSQEWTAAYEQYF.

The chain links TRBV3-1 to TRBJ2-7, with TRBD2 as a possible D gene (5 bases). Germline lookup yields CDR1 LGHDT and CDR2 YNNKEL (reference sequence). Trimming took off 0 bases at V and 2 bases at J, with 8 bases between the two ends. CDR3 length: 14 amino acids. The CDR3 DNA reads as TGTGCCAGCAGCCAAGAGGAGGTACCCTACGAGCAGTACTTC. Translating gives CASSQEEVPYEQYF.

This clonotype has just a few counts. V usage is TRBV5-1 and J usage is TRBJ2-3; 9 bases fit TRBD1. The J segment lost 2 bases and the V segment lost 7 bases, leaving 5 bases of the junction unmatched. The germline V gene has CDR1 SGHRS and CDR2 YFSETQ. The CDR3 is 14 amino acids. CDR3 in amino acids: CASHRGLNTDTQYF. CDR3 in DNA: TGCGCCAGCCACAGGGGGCTGAACACAGATACGCAGTATTTT.

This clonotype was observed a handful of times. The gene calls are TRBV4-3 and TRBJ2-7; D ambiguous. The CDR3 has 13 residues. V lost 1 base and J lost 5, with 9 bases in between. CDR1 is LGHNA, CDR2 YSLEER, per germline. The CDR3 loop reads CASSQVAWDEQYF. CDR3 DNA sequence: TGCGCCAGCAGCCAAGTTGCTTGGGACGAGCAGTACTTC.

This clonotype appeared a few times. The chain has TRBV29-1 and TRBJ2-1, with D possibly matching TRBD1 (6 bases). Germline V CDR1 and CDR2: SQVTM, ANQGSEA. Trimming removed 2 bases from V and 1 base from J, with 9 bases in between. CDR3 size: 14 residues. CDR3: CSVEYRASYNEQFF. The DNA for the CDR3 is TGCAGCGTTGAATACAGGGCATCCTACAATGAGCAGTTCTTC.

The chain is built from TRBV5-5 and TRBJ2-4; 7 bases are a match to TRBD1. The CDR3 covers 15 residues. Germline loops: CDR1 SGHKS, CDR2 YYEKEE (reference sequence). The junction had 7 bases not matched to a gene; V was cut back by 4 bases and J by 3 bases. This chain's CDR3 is CASSLQGPVKNIQYF. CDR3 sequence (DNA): TGTGCCAGCAGCCTACAGGGGCCCGTCAAAAACATTCAGTACTTC.

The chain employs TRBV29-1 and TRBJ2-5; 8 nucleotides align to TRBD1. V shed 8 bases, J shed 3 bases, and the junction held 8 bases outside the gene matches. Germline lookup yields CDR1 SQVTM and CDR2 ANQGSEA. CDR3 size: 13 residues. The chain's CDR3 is CSLRTGPKETQYF. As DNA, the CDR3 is TGCAGCCTTAGGACAGGGCCAAAAGAGACCCAGTACTTC.

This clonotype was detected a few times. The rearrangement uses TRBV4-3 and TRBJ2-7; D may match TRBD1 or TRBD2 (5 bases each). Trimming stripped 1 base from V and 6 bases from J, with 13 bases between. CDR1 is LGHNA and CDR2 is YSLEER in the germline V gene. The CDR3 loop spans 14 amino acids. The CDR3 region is CASSQVRGSLEQYF. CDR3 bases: TGCGCCAGCAGCCAAGTCCGGGGCTCCCTCGAGCAGTACTTC.

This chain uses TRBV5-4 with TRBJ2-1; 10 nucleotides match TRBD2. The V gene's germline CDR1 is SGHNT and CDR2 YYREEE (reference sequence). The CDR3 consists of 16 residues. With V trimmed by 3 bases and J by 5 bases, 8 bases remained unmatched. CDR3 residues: CASSSGLASPDNEQFF. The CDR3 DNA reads TGTGCCAGCAGCTCGGGACTAGCGTCGCCTGACAATGAGCAGTTCTTC.

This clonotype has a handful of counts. CDR3 in DNA: TGTGCCAGCAGCTTAGTACTAGCGGGAGGGCCCCACTACGAGCAGTACTTC. It yields the protein CASSLVLAGGPHYEQYF. The chain recombines TRBV7-2 with TRBJ2-7; 13 bases map to TRBD2. V dropped 1 base and J dropped 3; count of bases not matched to a gene: 6. Germline loops: CDR1 SGHTA, CDR2 FQGNSA. The CDR3 runs 17 residues.

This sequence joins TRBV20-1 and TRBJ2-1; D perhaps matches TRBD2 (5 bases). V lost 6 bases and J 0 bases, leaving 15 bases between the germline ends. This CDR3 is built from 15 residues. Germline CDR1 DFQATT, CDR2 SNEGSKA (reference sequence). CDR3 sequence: CSALTGRNSYNEQFF. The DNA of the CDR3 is TGCAGTGCCCTGACGGGGAGAAACTCCTACAATGAGCAGTTCTTC.